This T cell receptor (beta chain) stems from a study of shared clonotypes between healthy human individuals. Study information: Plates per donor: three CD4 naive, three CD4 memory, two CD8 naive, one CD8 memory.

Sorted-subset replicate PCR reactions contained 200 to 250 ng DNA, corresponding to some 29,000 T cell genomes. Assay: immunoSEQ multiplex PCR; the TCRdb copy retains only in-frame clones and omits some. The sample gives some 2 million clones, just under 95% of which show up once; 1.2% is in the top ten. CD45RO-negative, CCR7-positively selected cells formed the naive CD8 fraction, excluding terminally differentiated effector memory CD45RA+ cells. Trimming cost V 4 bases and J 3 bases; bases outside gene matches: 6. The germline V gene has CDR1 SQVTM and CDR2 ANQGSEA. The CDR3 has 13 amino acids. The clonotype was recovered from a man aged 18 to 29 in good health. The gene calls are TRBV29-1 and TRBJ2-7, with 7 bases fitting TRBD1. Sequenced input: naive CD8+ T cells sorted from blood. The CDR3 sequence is CSVAGRGYYEQYF. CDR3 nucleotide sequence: TGCAGCGTTGCTGGCAGGGGGTACTACGAGCAGTACTTC.